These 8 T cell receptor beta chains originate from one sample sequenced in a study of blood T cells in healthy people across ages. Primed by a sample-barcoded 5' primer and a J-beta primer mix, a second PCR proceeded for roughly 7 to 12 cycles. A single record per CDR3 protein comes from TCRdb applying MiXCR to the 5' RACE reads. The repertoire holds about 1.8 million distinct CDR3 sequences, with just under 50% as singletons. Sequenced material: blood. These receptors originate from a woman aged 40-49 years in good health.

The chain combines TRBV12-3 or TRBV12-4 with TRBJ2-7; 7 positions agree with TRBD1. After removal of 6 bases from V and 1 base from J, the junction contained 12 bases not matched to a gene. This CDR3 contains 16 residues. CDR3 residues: CASRRHRDRQSYEQYF. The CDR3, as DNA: TGTGCCAGCAGAAGGCACCGGGACAGACAATCCTACGAGCAGTACTTC.

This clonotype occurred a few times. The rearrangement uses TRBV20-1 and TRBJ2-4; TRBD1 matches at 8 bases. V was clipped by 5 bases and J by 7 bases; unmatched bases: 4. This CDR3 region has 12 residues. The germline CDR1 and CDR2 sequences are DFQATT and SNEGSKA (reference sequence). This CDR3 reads CSASDRANIQYF. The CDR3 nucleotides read TGCAGTGCTTCGGACAGGGCGAACATTCAGTACTTC.

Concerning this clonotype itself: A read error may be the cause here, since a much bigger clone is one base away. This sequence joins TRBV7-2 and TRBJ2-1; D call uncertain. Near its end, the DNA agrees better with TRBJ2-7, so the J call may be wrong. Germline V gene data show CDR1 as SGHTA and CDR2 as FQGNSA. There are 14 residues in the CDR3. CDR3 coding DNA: TGTGCCAGCAGCTTAGGGCAACCTTACAATGAGCAGTACTTC. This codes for CASSLGQPYNEQYF.

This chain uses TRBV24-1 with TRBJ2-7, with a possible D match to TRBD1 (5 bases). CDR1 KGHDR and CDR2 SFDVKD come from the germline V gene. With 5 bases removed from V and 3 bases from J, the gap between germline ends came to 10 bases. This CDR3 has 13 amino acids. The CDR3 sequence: CATSASGHYEQYF. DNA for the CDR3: TGTGCCACCAGTGCCTCAGGGCACTACGAGCAGTACTTC.

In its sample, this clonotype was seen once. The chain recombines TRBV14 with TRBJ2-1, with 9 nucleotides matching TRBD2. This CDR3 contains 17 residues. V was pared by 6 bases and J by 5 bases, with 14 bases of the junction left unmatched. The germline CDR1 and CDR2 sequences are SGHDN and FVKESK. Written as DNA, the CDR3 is TGTGCCAGCAGAGGAACCCCCTCTAGCGGGGTAAACAATGAGCAGTTCTTC. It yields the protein CASRGTPSSGVNNEQFF.

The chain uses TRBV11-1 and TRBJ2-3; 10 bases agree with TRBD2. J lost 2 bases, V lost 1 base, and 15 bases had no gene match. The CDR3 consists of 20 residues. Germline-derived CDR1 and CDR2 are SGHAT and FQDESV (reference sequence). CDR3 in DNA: TGTGCCAGCAGCTTAGAAGCAGTAGCGGGGGGCAACATTTACACAGATACGCAGTATTTT. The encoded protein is CASSLEAVAGGNIYTDTQYF.

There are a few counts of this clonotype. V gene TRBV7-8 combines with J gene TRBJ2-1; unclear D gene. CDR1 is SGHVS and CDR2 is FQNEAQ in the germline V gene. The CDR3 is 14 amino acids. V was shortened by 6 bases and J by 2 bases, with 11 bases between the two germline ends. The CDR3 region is CASRALLAYNEQFF. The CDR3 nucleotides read TGTGCCAGCAGGGCCTTGCTAGCCTACAATGAGCAGTTCTTC.

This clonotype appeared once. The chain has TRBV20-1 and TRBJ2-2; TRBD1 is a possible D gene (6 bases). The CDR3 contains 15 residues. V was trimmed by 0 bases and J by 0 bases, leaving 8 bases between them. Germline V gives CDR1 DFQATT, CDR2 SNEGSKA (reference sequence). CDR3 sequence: CSARDRTANTGELFF. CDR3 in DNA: TGCAGTGCTAGAGATCGGACAGCGAACACCGGGGAGCTGTTTTTT.